The clone carrying this T cell receptor beta chain was counted at least ten times. Only in-frame clones appear in the TCRdb table, and some are missing; sequencing was by immunoSEQ multiplex PCR. There are about 1 million clones in the sample; around four fifths occur only once, and 1.4% lies in the top ten. This sample was included in a study of shared clonotypes between healthy human individuals. Trimming pared 1 base from V and 3 bases from J, leaving 7 bases between. Germline CDR1 GTSNPN, CDR2 SVGIG (reference sequence). CDR3 length: 13 amino acids. Sample: memory CD4+ T cells sorted from blood. Stated subset: CD45RA-negative fraction. The TCR was taken from a man between 18 and 29 years old in good health. This chain connects TRBV30 to TRBJ2-4; D is undetermined. The CDR3 region is CAWSELSKNIQYF. The CDR3 DNA reads as TGTGCCTGGAGTGAGTTGAGCAAAAACATTCAGTACTTC.